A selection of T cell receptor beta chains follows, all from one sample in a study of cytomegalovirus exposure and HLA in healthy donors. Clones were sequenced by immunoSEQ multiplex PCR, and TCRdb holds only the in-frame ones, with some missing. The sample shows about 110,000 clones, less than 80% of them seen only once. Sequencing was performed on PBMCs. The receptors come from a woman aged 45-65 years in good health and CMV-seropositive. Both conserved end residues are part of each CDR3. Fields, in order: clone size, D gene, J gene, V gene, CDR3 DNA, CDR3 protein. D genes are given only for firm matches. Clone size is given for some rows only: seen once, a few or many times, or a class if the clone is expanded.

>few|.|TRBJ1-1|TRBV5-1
TGCGCCAGCAGCTGGACAGAGCCTTCGAACACTGAAGCTTTCTTT
CASSWTEPSNTEAFF
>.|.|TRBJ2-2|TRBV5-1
TGCGCCAGCAGCCTTAACACCGGGGAGCTGTTTTTT
CASSLNTGELFF
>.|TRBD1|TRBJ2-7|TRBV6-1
TGTGCCAGCAGAACAGGGGAACATGGATCGAACGAGCAGTACTTC
CASRTGEHGSNEQYF
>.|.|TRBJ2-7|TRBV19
TGTGCCAGTACCCCCCGGGGTGTAAGCGGTTCTTTCTACGAGCAGTACTTC
CASTPRGVSGSFYEQYF
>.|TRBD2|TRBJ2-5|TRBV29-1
TGCAGCGTTGGCGGACTAGCGGGAGGAAGGGAGCAGTACTTC
CSVGGLAGGREQYF
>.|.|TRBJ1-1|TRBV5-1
TGCGCCAGCAGCTACTCTTCTACGACTGAAGCTTTCTTT
CASSYSSTTEAFF
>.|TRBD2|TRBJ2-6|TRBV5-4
TGTGCCAGCAGCCCGCGGACGGGGAGGGGCTCTGGGGCCAACGGCCTGACTTTC
CASSPRTGRGSGANGLTF
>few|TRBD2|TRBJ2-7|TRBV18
TGTGCCAGCTCACCACCCGGTGGGAGGGGTGACTCCTACGAGCAGTACTTC
CASSPPGGRGDSYEQYF
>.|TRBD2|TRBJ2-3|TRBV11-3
TGTGCCAGCAGCTCGGGACTTCGGGGGGGGGTCACAGATACGCAGTATTTT
CASSSGLRGGVTDTQYF
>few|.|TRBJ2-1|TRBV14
TGTGCCAGCAGCCCTACTATGGTTGAGCAGTTCTTC
CASSPTMVEQFF
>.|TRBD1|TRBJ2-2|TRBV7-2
TGTGCCAGCAGCCAAGACAGGGGGACCGGGGAGCTGTTTTTT
CASSQDRGTGELFF
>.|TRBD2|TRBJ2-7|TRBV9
TGTGCCAGCAGCGTAGACCTAGCGGGAGATAGGGCCTACGAGCAGTACTTC
CASSVDLAGDRAYEQYF
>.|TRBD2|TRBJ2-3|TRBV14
TGTGCCAGCAGCCGGGGACTAGCGGGGGGCATCACAGATACGCAGTATTTT
CASSRGLAGGITDTQYF
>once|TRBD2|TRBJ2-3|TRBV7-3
TGTGCCAGCAGCTTAGCCCCAGCGGGGGCCACAGATACGCAGTATTTT
CASSLAPAGATDTQYF
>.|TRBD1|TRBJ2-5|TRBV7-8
TGTGCCAGCAGCTTAGAAATTCCCGGGACAGGGAGAGAGACCCAGTACTTC
CASSLEIPGTGRETQYF
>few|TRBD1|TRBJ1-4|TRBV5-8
TGTGCCAGCAGCCCCCGGGACAGGGGGCGCGGGAATGAAAAACTGTTTTTT
CASSPRDRGRGNEKLFF
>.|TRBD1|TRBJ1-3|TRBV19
TGTGCCAGTAGCCTTAACAGGGGGCCTGGAAACACCATATATTTT
CASSLNRGPGNTIYF
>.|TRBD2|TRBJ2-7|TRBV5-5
TGTGCCAGCAGCTTGGTGGCTAGCGGGAGGGTGGCATACGAGCAGTACTTC
CASSLVASGRVAYEQYF
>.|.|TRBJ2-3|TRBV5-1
TGCGCCAGCAGCCTGAGAGATACGCAGTATTTT
CASSLRDTQYF
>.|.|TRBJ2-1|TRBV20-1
TGCAGTGCTAGTGCGGGCGATGAGCAGTTCTTC
CSASAGDEQFF
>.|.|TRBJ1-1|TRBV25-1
TGTGCCAGCAGTGCCCTTTACACTGAAGCTTTCTTT
CASSALYTEAFF
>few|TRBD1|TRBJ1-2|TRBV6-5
TGTGCCAGCAGTTACTACGGGACAGGCAACTATGGCTACACCTTC
CASSYYGTGNYGYTF
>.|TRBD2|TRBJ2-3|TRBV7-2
TGTGCCAGCAGCGCGTGGACTAGGGGCACAGATACGCAGTATTTT
CASSAWTRGTDTQYF
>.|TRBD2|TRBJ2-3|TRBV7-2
TGTGCCAGCAGCACACTAGCGGGGGGCACAGATACGCAGTATTTT
CASSTLAGGTDTQYF
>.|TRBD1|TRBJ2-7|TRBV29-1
TGCAGCGTTGAGTCGGGACAGGGAGTTAACGAGCAGTACTTC
CSVESGQGVNEQYF
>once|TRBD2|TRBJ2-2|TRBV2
TGTGCCAGCAGCCCAAGCGGGGGACCAAACGGGGAGCTGTTTTTT
CASSPSGGPNGELFF
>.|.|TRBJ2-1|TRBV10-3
TGTGCCATCAGGGGGGCTACCCGATCGCAAGGGGGTGAGCAGTTCTTC
CAIRGATRSQGGEQFF
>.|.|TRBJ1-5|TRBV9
TGTGCCAGCAGCGTAGGGGCAGGGAGGAATCAGCCCCAGCATTTT
CASSVGAGRNQPQHF
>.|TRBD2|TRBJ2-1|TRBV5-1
TGCGCCAGCAGCTTCCCGGGACTAGCGGGAGGAAGGAATGAGCAGTTCTTC
CASSFPGLAGGRNEQFF